The 21 T cell receptor beta chains presented below share a single source sample, sequenced in a study of blood T cell repertoires in COVID-19. Measured with immunoSEQ multiplex PCR; TCRdb has only the in-frame clones, and not every one. The table lists about 480,000 clones, around 89% of them singletons, with 10% to 15% in the top ten. Sequenced input: peripheral blood. The source is a woman aged 45-59 years with COVID-19, enrolled during active disease.

The chain recombines TRBV19 with TRBJ1-1; D is unresolved. The CDR3 totals 13 residues. Germline V CDR1 and CDR2: LNHDA, SQIVND (reference sequence). V shed 0 bases and J shed 11 bases, with 13 bases lying between them. CDR3 coding DNA: TGTGCCAGTAGTATAGATCGCGACATTTCGGCTTTCTTT. Its translation: CASSIDRDISAFF.

The V gene is TRBV7-3, the J gene TRBJ1-1; 8 bases are shared with TRBD1. Germline V gives CDR1 SGHTA, CDR2 FQGTGA. The length of the CDR3 is 14 residues. The junction had 3 bases not matched to a gene; V was cut back by 3 bases and J by 3 bases. The CDR3: CASSFSDRDTEAFF. As DNA, the CDR3 is TGTGCCAGCAGCTTCTCGGACAGGGACACTGAAGCTTTCTTT.

V gene TRBV18 combines with J gene TRBJ2-1; 8 bases agree with TRBD1. This CDR3 comprises 14 residues. J lost 9 bases, V lost 4 bases, and 8 bases had no gene match. Germline V lookup: CDR1 KGHSH, CDR2 LQKENI. CDR3 amino acids: CASSQRDRNSEQFF. The DNA for the CDR3 is TGTGCCAGCTCACAGAGGGACAGGAACAGTGAGCAGTTCTTC.

CDR3 in amino acids: CASSQEIQGPNEKLFF. CDR3 DNA sequence: TGCGCCAGCAGCCAAGAGATTCAGGGGCCTAATGAAAAACTGTTTTTT. The chain uses TRBV4-1 and TRBJ1-4; weak D call: TRBD1 (6 bases). Deletions cut 0 bases from V and 3 bases from J, with 11 bases between. The CDR3 extends over 16 amino acids. Germline-derived CDR1 and CDR2 are MGHRA and YSYEKL.

The chain carries TRBV6-5 and TRBJ1-2; 7 positions match TRBD1. The trim removed 0 bases at V and 8 bases at J, leaving 6 bases unmatched. The CDR3 length is 14 residues. Germline CDR1 is MNHEY and CDR2 is SVGAGI. The CDR3 region is CASSYSKGARGYTF. Here the CDR3 DNA reads TGTGCCAGCAGTTACTCGAAGGGGGCGAGAGGCTACACCTTC.

In this sample, this clone turned up a few times. The chain recombines TRBV5-1 with TRBJ1-1; the D is unclear. This CDR3 is 15 amino acids long. The V gene lost 2 bases and the J gene lost 3 bases, with 14 bases spanning the gap. CDR1 is SGHRS and CDR2 is YFSETQ in the germline V gene. As DNA, the CDR3 is TGCGCCAGCAGCTTCGCCCGGATGACTTACACTGAAGCTTTCTTT. It codes for CASSFARMTYTEAFF.

V and J are TRBV30 and TRBJ2-5; a possible D gene is TRBD1 (6 bases). The V end lost 1 base, the J end lost 4 bases, and 13 bases lay between the germline ends. The CDR3 runs to 14 residues. The germline CDR1 and CDR2 sequences are GTSNPN and SVGIG (reference sequence). The CDR3 sequence is CAWSGIGGRETQYF. The CDR3 nucleotides read TGTGCCTGGAGTGGGATAGGGGGTCGAGAGACCCAGTACTTC.

This chain connects TRBV11-2 to TRBJ2-5; TRBD2 agrees at 9 bases. There are 19 residues in the CDR3. Germline values: CDR1 SGHAT, CDR2 FQNNGV. The trim removed 2 bases at V and 4 bases at J, leaving 17 bases unmatched. CDR3 protein: CASSLFKWRGGKNGETQYF. The CDR3 DNA follows: TGTGCCAGCAGCTTATTTAAGTGGCGGGGGGGAAAGAACGGAGAGACCCAGTACTTC.

J is TRBJ2-1 and V is TRBV3-1 (or the pseudogene TRBV3-2); possible D gene TRBD2, 7 bases. The CDR3 runs 15 residues. V lost 5 bases, J lost 1 base, and 12 bases lay in between. Germline V gene data show CDR1 as LGHDT and CDR2 as YNNKEL (reference sequence). CDR3 residues: CASSGGGVSYNEQFF. The DNA of the CDR3 is TGTGCCAGCAGCGGGGGGGGCGTTTCCTACAATGAGCAGTTCTTC.

The rearrangement links TRBV27 to TRBJ1-2; no definite D call. The ends were cut back, 5 bases at V and 2 bases at J, with 15 bases in the middle. The germline CDR1 and CDR2 sequences are MNHEY and SMNVEV (reference sequence). The CDR3 is made up of 15 amino acids. The CDR3 loop reads CASSPERDKNYGYTF. The CDR3 nucleotides are TGTGCCAGCAGTCCTGAACGGGATAAAAACTATGGCTACACCTTC.

This clone was counted only a few times. The rearrangement links TRBV28 to TRBJ2-3; 7 positions match TRBD1. Per germline, CDR1 MDHEN and CDR2 SYDVKM. CDR3 length: 14 amino acids. Unmatched junction bases numbered 5, after V lost 3 bases and J lost 5 bases. As DNA, the CDR3 is TGTGCCAGCAGTTTTGAGGGGGCCGTAGATACGCAGTATTTT. Translation gives CASSFEGAVDTQYF.

The CDR3 DNA follows: TGTGCCAGCAGCCCTGACAGGGTTGAAAAACTGTTTTTT. This encodes CASSPDRVEKLFF. The V and J genes are TRBV7-2 and TRBJ1-4; 7 bases are shared with TRBD1. V lost 5 bases and J lost 7; bases outside the gene matches: 4. The germline V gene encodes CDR1 SGHTA and CDR2 FQGNSA. The CDR3 runs to 13 residues.

The V call is TRBV5-4, the J call TRBJ2-3, with 8 nucleotides matching TRBD2. Germline trimming cut 3 bases from V and 0 bases from J; bases unmatched to any gene: 12. The germline V gene encodes CDR1 SGHNT and CDR2 YYREEE (reference sequence). This CDR3 spans 18 amino acids. CDR3 residues: CASSSSGGAIKSTDTQYF. The CDR3 DNA reads TGTGCCAGCAGCTCGTCGGGGGGGGCCATAAAAAGCACAGATACGCAGTATTTT.

The genes are TRBV6-2 or TRBV6-3 and TRBJ2-5; 7 bases are a match to TRBD1. J gave up 4 bases and V 0 bases, and 5 bases lay outside the gene matches. Germline CDR1 and CDR2: MNHEY and SVGEGT. This CDR3 is built from 15 residues. CDR3 region: CASSYSRGRGETQYF. The CDR3 region has the DNA TGTGCCAGCAGTTACTCAAGGGGGCGAGGAGAGACCCAGTACTTC.

V usage is TRBV19 and J usage is TRBJ1-1, with TRBD1 as a possible D gene (6 bases). The germline V gene encodes CDR1 LNHDA and CDR2 SQIVND (reference sequence). Trimming took 4 bases from V and 3 from J, leaving 18 bases between them. This CDR3 spans 16 amino acids. The CDR3 protein is CASSTRGSPQHTEAFF. The CDR3 DNA is TGTGCCAGTAGTACCAGGGGCTCCCCCCAACACACTGAAGCTTTCTTT.

The rearrangement uses TRBV19 and TRBJ2-5, with 8 nucleotides matching TRBD1. The CDR3 totals 15 residues. The V and J ends lost 5 bases and 2 bases, in that order; junction bases with no gene match: 7. Germline CDR1 LNHDA, CDR2 SQIVND (reference sequence). CDR3 in DNA: TGTGCCAGTAGTCTGGGACAGGCAGGACAAGAGACCCAGTACTTC. Amino acids: CASSLGQAGQETQYF.

The genes are TRBV6-6 and TRBJ1-4, with D unresolved. The germline CDR1 and CDR2 sequences are MNHNY and SVGAGI (reference sequence). V lost 5 bases and J 1 base, leaving 8 bases between the germline ends. The CDR3 is 14 residues long. The CDR3 spells CASSQTLTNEKLFF. CDR3 DNA sequence: TGTGCCAGCAGTCAGACATTAACTAATGAAAAACTGTTTTTT.

The chain links TRBV2 to TRBJ1-4; D might be TRBD1 (5 bases). CDR3 length: 13 residues. Trimming took off 8 bases at V and 6 bases at J, with 13 bases between the two ends. The germline CDR1 and CDR2 sequences are SNHLY and FYNNEI. CDR3 coding DNA: TGTGCCAGCGCCAGGGTTGTGGATGAAAAACTGTTTTTT. This gives the protein CASARVVDEKLFF.

The chain joins TRBV5-1 to TRBJ2-7; 7 bases fit TRBD1. The CDR3 totals 17 residues. Germline-derived CDR1 and CDR2 are SGHRS and YFSETQ. V shed 4 bases and J 3 bases; nucleotides not matched to a gene: 16. CDR3 loop: CASSPYPYRDSSYEQYF. The CDR3 DNA sequence: TGCGCCAGCAGCCCCTACCCCTACCGGGACAGTAGCTACGAGCAGTACTTC.

The table lists this clone with a count of one. The J gene is TRBJ1-1, the V gene TRBV29-1; 11 bases line up with TRBD1. Germline CDR1 is SQVTM and CDR2 is ANQGSEA. V lost 6 bases and J lost 4; bases outside the gene matches: 4. The length of the CDR3 is 13 residues. The CDR3 DNA reads as TGCAGCGTGGGGACAGGGGGGATCACTGAAGCTTTCTTT. It is translated as CSVGTGGITEAFF.

The chain joins TRBV11-2 to TRBJ1-1; no definite D call. CDR1 SGHAT and CDR2 FQNNGV come from the germline V gene. V lost 3 bases to trimming and J lost 5 bases, with 16 bases between them. CDR3 size: 15 residues. The CDR3 nucleotides read TGTGCCAGCAGCTTCATTTTGGTGTCCGGGACTGAAGCTTTCTTT. The encoded protein is CASSFILVSGTEAFF.